Following are 21 T cell receptor beta chains from one sample sequenced in a study of identical twins. TCRdb re-called the 5' RACE reads through MiXCR, storing one row per CDR3 protein. The repertoire includes roughly 480,000 distinct CDR3 sequences, 20% to 25% of them detected once, and around 3% sits in the top ten. These data were likewise used in another study, on T cells expressing NK-cell markers.

Sequencing was carried out using CD4+ T cells sorted from blood. The source is a woman under 30 in good health.

Only a few counts were recorded for this clonotype. The chain employs TRBV20-1 and TRBJ2-5, with TRBD1 identical over 7 bases. This CDR3 comprises 14 residues. After removal of 3 bases from V and 5 bases from J, the junction contained 9 bases not matched to a gene. From germline, CDR1 is DFQATT and CDR2 SNEGSKA (reference sequence). CDR3 residues: CSARTGHFGETQYF. CDR3 in DNA: TGCAGTGCTAGGACAGGGCACTTCGGGGAGACCCAGTACTTC.

This clonotype was picked up a small number of times. This chain links TRBV20-1 with TRBJ1-2; no definite D call. V dropped 3 bases and J dropped 1 base, with 18 bases sitting between them. Looked up from germline, CDR1 is DFQATT and CDR2 is SNEGSKA (reference sequence). The CDR3 extends over 16 amino acids. The CDR3 DNA follows: TGCAGTGCTAGTGTGTCCCGAGGCCTGGGTAACTATGGCTACACCTTC. Translation gives CSASVSRGLGNYGYTF.

Many counts were recorded for this clonotype. This chain links TRBV7-8 with TRBJ1-2; D is undetermined. V lost 1 base and J lost 3, with 9 bases in between. The CDR3 is 14 residues long. CDR1 and CDR2 (germline): SGHVS, FQNEAQ. CDR3 residues: CASSLVYSDYGYTF. In nucleotides, the CDR3 is TGTGCCAGCAGCTTAGTATACAGCGACTATGGCTACACCTTC.

This clonotype was observed a handful of times. CDR3 protein: CASSVAERATETQYF. Here the CDR3 DNA reads TGTGCCAGCAGCGTAGCCGAACGAGCCACGGAGACCCAGTACTTC. This chain connects TRBV9 to TRBJ2-5; D not resolved. The CDR3 has 15 amino acids. Germline CDR1 and CDR2: SGDLS and YYNGEE. Trimming pared 0 bases from V and 5 bases from J, leaving 14 bases between.

This clonotype has a count of ten or more. The chain has TRBV2 and TRBJ2-5; D call uncertain. Germline CDR1 SNHLY, CDR2 FYNNEI. V was clipped by 8 bases and J by 5 bases, with 21 bases between them. CDR3 length equals 15 residues. CDR3 protein: CASRSSERPAETQYF. CDR3 DNA: TGTGCCAGCCGCTCCTCAGAGAGGCCAGCGGAGACCCAGTACTTC.

The chain recombines TRBV6-6 with TRBJ1-2; no clear D. From germline, CDR1 is MNHNY and CDR2 SVGAGI (reference sequence). The ends were cut back, 10 bases at V and 8 bases at J, with 20 bases in the middle. The CDR3 runs to 13 residues. CDR3 DNA sequence: TGTGCCACCACCCTGGGAGGGAACGGCGGCTACACCTTC. It specifies CATTLGGNGGYTF.

This clonotype was recorded a few times. This sequence joins TRBV20-1 and TRBJ2-1, with TRBD2 matching over 9 bases. V trimming: 5 bases; J trimming: 10 bases; junction bases outside the gene matches: 15. Germline V gives CDR1 DFQATT, CDR2 SNEGSKA (reference sequence). The CDR3 is 15 residues long. The CDR3 sequence: CSAYHPRGGNEEQFF. CDR3 in DNA: TGCAGTGCTTACCACCCGCGGGGGGGTAATGAGGAGCAGTTCTTC.

The CDR3 protein is CSVRTGALSGETQYF. The CDR3 bases are TGCAGTGTCCGGACAGGGGCCCTTTCTGGGGAGACCCAGTACTTC. The chain links TRBV20-1 to TRBJ2-5; TRBD1 matches at 9 bases. The ends lost 7 bases at V and 5 bases at J; junction bases unmatched: 14. Germline V lookup: CDR1 DFQATT, CDR2 SNEGSKA (reference sequence). The CDR3 totals 15 residues.

This chain links TRBV20-1 with TRBJ2-3; 10 bases map to TRBD1. The germline V gene has CDR1 DFQATT and CDR2 SNEGSKA (reference sequence). The length of the CDR3 is 15 residues. The junction had 9 bases not matched to a gene; V was cut back by 6 bases and J by 3 bases. The DNA of the CDR3 is TGCAGTGCCCCCCCCCGGGACAGGGGTACAGATACGCAGTATTTT. This codes for CSAPPRDRGTDTQYF.

The chain uses TRBV2 and TRBJ2-5; D call uncertain. V lost 3 bases, J lost 1 base, and 9 bases lay in between. The CDR3 has 14 residues. Germline V gene data show CDR1 as SNHLY and CDR2 as FYNNEI. In DNA form, the CDR3 reads TGTGCCAGCAGTGATTCGAACCGCCAAGAGACCCAGTACTTC. Amino acid sequence: CASSDSNRQETQYF.

This clonotype has ten or more counts. The chain recombines TRBV7-9 with TRBJ1-4; weak D call: TRBD1 (5 bases). This CDR3 contains 17 residues. CDR1 is SEHNR and CDR2 is FQNEAQ in the germline V gene (reference sequence). The V end lost 5 bases, the J end lost 0 bases, and 16 bases lay between the germline ends. CDR3 amino acids: CASSHSRDLATNEKLFF. CDR3 DNA: TGTGCCAGCAGCCACTCCAGGGACCTAGCAACTAATGAAAAACTGTTTTTT.

The chain recombines TRBV28 with TRBJ2-1; TRBD2 agrees at 16 bases. With 8 bases clipped from V and 12 bases from J, the junction kept 22 bases outside the gene matches. Germline V gene lookup returns CDR1 MDHEN and CDR2 SYDVKM. The CDR3 contains 19 residues. CDR3 bases: TGTGCCAGCGGATTTGGGACTAGCGGGGGGGTTCAGACCACTCTAGTGCAGTTCTTC. Amino acid sequence: CASGFGTSGGVQTTLVQFF.

V is TRBV6-2 or TRBV6-3 and J is TRBJ2-7, with D possibly matching TRBD1 (5 bases). The length of the CDR3 is 15 residues. The germline V and J ends were trimmed by 8 bases and 2 bases, with 19 bases remaining between them. Germline V gene sequence: CDR1 MNHEY, CDR2 SVGEGT. As DNA, the CDR3 is TGTGCCAGCCTTTGGTGGGTTGACAGAACCTACGAGCAGTACTTC. This translates into CASLWWVDRTYEQYF.

V is TRBV5-1 and J is TRBJ2-2; tentative D call: TRBD1 (5 bases). The ends were cut back, 0 bases at V and 6 bases at J, with 12 bases in the middle. This CDR3 spans 15 amino acids. The germline CDR1 and CDR2 sequences are SGHRS and YFSETQ. CDR3 DNA: TGCGCCAGCAGCTTGGAAGGGGTTGTCGCCGGGGAGCTGTTTTTT. Its translation: CASSLEGVVAGELFF. Supplemented by reference TRBV5-1 and TRBJ2-2, the full variable domain reads KAGVTQTPRYLIKTRGQQVTLSCSPISGHRSVSWYQQTPGQGLQFLFEYFSETQRNKGNFPGRFSGRQFSNSRSEMNVSTLELGDSALYLCASSLEGVVAGELFFGEGSRLTVL.

This clonotype has only a few counts. This chain uses TRBV3-1 with TRBJ2-2; 7 bases line up with TRBD2. The germline V gene encodes CDR1 LGHDT and CDR2 YNNKEL (reference sequence). CDR3 length: 17 residues. The J segment lost 6 bases and the V segment lost 4 bases, leaving 14 bases of the junction unmatched. The CDR3 bases are TGTGCCAGCAGCCCCGAAGTGGGCGGGAGCAAGGCCGGGGAGCTGTTTTTT. Encoded protein: CASSPEVGGSKAGELFF.

This clonotype appeared a few times. The rearrangement joins TRBV12-3 or TRBV12-4 to TRBJ2-1; TRBD2 matches 9 bases. CDR3 length: 15 residues. Losses at the gene ends were 6 bases for V and 3 bases for J; bases not matched to a gene: 6. CDR3 bases: TGTGCCAGCAGCCATAGCGGGAGTAGCTACAATGAGCAGTTCTTC. It codes for CASSHSGSSYNEQFF.

The V call is TRBV10-3, the J call TRBJ2-1, with D unclear. CDR1 is ENHRY and CDR2 is SYGVKD in the germline V gene. The V gene lost 3 bases and the J gene lost 6 bases, with 12 bases spanning the gap. This CDR3 comprises 14 residues. The CDR3 sequence: CAISDSRQLNEQFF. As DNA, the CDR3 is TGTGCCATCAGTGATTCCCGGCAGCTCAATGAGCAGTTCTTC.

The chain links TRBV4-3 to TRBJ1-4; tentatively, D is TRBD1 (5 bases). Trimming left V 2 bases short and J 5 bases short, with 12 bases between. CDR1 and CDR2 (germline): LGHNA, YSLEER. This CDR3 region has 15 residues. CDR3 nucleotide sequence: TGCGCCAGCAGCCAATCCCCAGGGAGGAATGAAAAACTGTTTTTT. It encodes CASSQSPGRNEKLFF.

The chain is built from TRBV20-1 and TRBJ2-7, with D perhaps TRBD1 (6 bases). CDR1 is DFQATT, CDR2 SNEGSKA, per germline (reference sequence). V was cut by 5 bases and J by 3 bases, with 17 bases left in between. The CDR3 extends over 14 amino acids. The chain's CDR3 is CSAQTTGGVYEQYF. The CDR3 DNA sequence: TGCAGTGCTCAGACTACTGGGGGCGTCTACGAGCAGTACTTC.

The rearrangement links TRBV20-1 to TRBJ1-2; 9 bases agree with TRBD1. This CDR3 spans 12 amino acids. J gave up 6 bases and V 5 bases, and 4 bases lay outside the gene matches. Germline V gene data show CDR1 as DFQATT and CDR2 as SNEGSKA (reference sequence). The CDR3 loop reads CSADRGSHGYTF. In nucleotides, the CDR3 is TGCAGTGCTGACAGGGGGAGCCATGGCTACACCTTC.

This clonotype was picked up a small number of times. This sequence joins TRBV11-2 and TRBJ2-7; D not resolved. Trimming removed 1 base from V and 3 bases from J, with 4 bases in between. CDR1 and CDR2 (germline): SGHAT, FQNNGV. The CDR3 has 12 residues. CDR3 protein: CASSLVVYEQYF. CDR3 nucleotides: TGTGCCAGCAGCTTAGTGGTCTACGAGCAGTACTTC. The whole variable domain, remainder taken from reference TRBV11-2 and TRBJ2-7, is EAGVAQSPRYKIIEKRQSVAFWCNPISGHATLYWYQQILGQGPKLLIQFQNNGVVDDSQLPKDRFSAERLKGVDSTLKIQPAKLEDSAVYLCASSLVVYEQYFGPGTRLTVT.